Shown below are 22 T cell receptor beta chains from a single sample sequenced in a study of blood T cell repertoires in COVID-19. This table comes from immunoSEQ multiplex PCR, and its TCRdb copy is limited to in-frame clones, with some not included. The sample records about 13,000 clones, 90% being singletons. Material: peripheral blood. The source is a human donor with active COVID-19. The donor label of this sample is uncertain.

The chain recombines TRBV6-5 with TRBJ2-7, with TRBD2 as a possible D gene (6 bases). V was trimmed by 7 bases and J by 7 bases, leaving 20 bases between them. The germline CDR1 and CDR2 sequences are MNHEY and SVGAGI. CDR3 length: 14 amino acids. The DNA of the CDR3 is TGTGCCAGCACCTCTCATACGCGGGGTCGGGAGCAGTACTTC. This codes for CASTSHTRGREQYF.

The J gene is TRBJ1-4, the V gene TRBV3-1 (or the pseudogene TRBV3-2), with 7 positions matching TRBD1. The CDR3 has 14 amino acids. V dropped 1 base and J dropped 5; count of bases not matched to a gene: 1. Germline values: CDR1 LGHDT, CDR2 YNNKEL (reference sequence). The CDR3 DNA reads TGTGCCAGCAGCCAAGGGACAGGCAATGAAAAACTGTTTTTT. This translates into CASSQGTGNEKLFF.

DNA of the CDR3: TGTGCCAGCAGCTTAGCGGCGGGGGGGCTCCAAGAGACCCAGTACTTC. This codes for CASSLAAGGLQETQYF. The rearrangement uses TRBV7-2 and TRBJ2-5; 9 bases map to TRBD2. Germline lookup yields CDR1 SGHTA and CDR2 FQGNSA. V was pared by 0 bases and J by 1 base, with 3 bases of the junction left unmatched. The CDR3 sequence is 16 residues long.

The chain combines TRBV5-6 with TRBJ2-2, with a weak D call TRBD2 (6 bases). Trimming shortened V by 1 base and J by 3 bases, and 13 bases separated the two germline ends. The CDR3 has 16 residues. Germline V gene sequence: CDR1 SGHDT, CDR2 YYEEEE. The CDR3 DNA reads as TGTGCCAGCAGCTTGAGCGGGTTAGGGGACACCGGGGAGCTGTTTTTT. Protein: CASSLSGLGDTGELFF.

The V gene is TRBV25-1, the J gene TRBJ2-5; 8 bases agree with TRBD2. The V segment lost 3 bases and the J segment 10 bases; nucleotides outside the gene matches: 13. This CDR3 comprises 15 residues. Germline CDR1 MGHDK, CDR2 SYGVNS. CDR3 bases: TGTGCCAGCAGTGACGCGGGGGGAATTGGAAGCGGCCAGTACTTC. Translated, it gives CASSDAGGIGSGQYF.

The chain joins TRBV7-2 to TRBJ1-1; D is possibly TRBD1 (5 bases). CDR3 size: 14 residues. Germline-derived CDR1 and CDR2 are SGHTA and FQGNSA. V lost 5 bases, J lost 4 bases, and 14 bases lay in between. In DNA form, the CDR3 reads TGTGCCAGCAGCCTAAACGGTCAGGGCACTGAAGCTTTCTTT. Amino acid sequence: CASSLNGQGTEAFF.

The genes are TRBV7-2 and TRBJ2-2, with a possible D match to TRBD2 (5 bases). Germline V CDR1 and CDR2: SGHTA, FQGNSA. The germline V and J ends were trimmed by 8 bases and 4 bases, with 17 bases remaining between them. The CDR3 totals 15 residues. The CDR3: CASPPAGKVTGELFF. CDR3 coding DNA: TGTGCCAGCCCCCCTGCCGGGAAGGTCACCGGGGAGCTGTTTTTT.

The gene calls are TRBV28 and TRBJ1-1; TRBD1 aligns across 7 bases. CDR1 and CDR2 (germline): MDHEN, SYDVKM. The CDR3 runs to 14 residues. V lost 3 bases and J lost 6; bases outside the gene matches: 7. The CDR3 DNA is TGTGCCAGCAGTTTCACAGGGGTAATCGCTGAAGCTTTCTTT. Amino acid sequence: CASSFTGVIAEAFF.

This rearrangement joins TRBV23-1 to TRBJ1-5; D gene unclear. TRBV23-1 is reported as an ORF; its role is uncertain. Trimming removed 2 bases at V and 7 bases at J, with 15 bases between. CDR3 length: 15 residues. The CDR3 spells CASSQQGGRRQPQHF. CDR3 nucleotides: TGCGCCAGCAGTCAACAAGGAGGGCGGCGGCAGCCCCAGCATTTT.

The V gene is TRBV4-2, the J gene TRBJ2-1; 7 bases line up with TRBD2. The CDR3 contains 16 residues. J gave up 5 bases and V 1 base, and 8 bases lay outside the gene matches. Germline CDR1 LGHNA, CDR2 YNFKEQ. The CDR3 loop is CASSQGGRTRDNEQFF. The CDR3, as DNA: TGTGCCAGCAGCCAAGGGGGTCGGACTAGGGACAATGAGCAGTTCTTC.

The rearrangement uses TRBV27 and TRBJ2-2; 9 positions agree with TRBD1. Germline lookup yields CDR1 MNHEY and CDR2 SMNVEV (reference sequence). V shed 6 bases, J shed 6 bases, and the junction held 8 bases outside the gene matches. The CDR3 consists of 15 residues. The CDR3 coding sequence is TGTGCCAGCAGGGGGGGGACAGGGAGGGCCGGGGAGCTGTTTTTT. The encoded protein is CASRGGTGRAGELFF.

J is TRBJ1-1 and V is TRBV10-3; a weak D match, TRBD1 (6 bases). The germline CDR1 and CDR2 sequences are ENHRY and SYGVKD. The CDR3 has 13 residues. Deletions cut 3 bases from V and 4 bases from J, with 9 bases between. The CDR3 nucleotides are TGTGCCATCAGTGATGGGGGCCTCACTGAAGCTTTCTTT. This translates into CAISDGGLTEAFF.

This chain connects TRBV7-6 to TRBJ2-3, with 9 bases fitting TRBD2. V shed 5 bases and J 0 bases; nucleotides not matched to a gene: 9. Germline V gene lookup returns CDR1 SGHVS and CDR2 FNYEAQ. This CDR3 is built from 17 residues. The CDR3 reads CASSPRGTSSSTDTQYF. CDR3 DNA: TGTGCCAGCAGCCCGAGGGGGACTAGCAGTAGCACAGATACGCAGTATTTT.

This chain connects TRBV9 to TRBJ2-3; 9 nucleotides match TRBD2. Germline assignment: CDR1 SGDLS and CDR2 YYNGEE. Trimming took 0 bases from V and 7 from J; bases not matched to a gene: 12. There are 17 residues in the CDR3. CDR3 sequence (DNA): TGTGCCAGCAGCGTAGGGGTTAGCGGGGGTATATTAAATACGCAGTATTTT. It encodes CASSVGVSGGILNTQYF.

The chain is built from TRBV27 and TRBJ2-2; D remains ambiguous. V lost 2 bases and J lost 4, with 2 bases in between. Germline V gene lookup returns CDR1 MNHEY and CDR2 SMNVEV (reference sequence). This CDR3 has 12 residues. CDR3: CASSLLTGELFF. Written as DNA, the CDR3 is TGTGCCAGCAGTTTACTCACCGGGGAGCTGTTTTTT.

This clone was observed a handful of times. The chain employs TRBV4-2 and TRBJ2-1, with D perhaps TRBD1 (5 bases). Germline CDR1 is LGHNA and CDR2 is YNFKEQ. The CDR3 spans 17 residues. Trimming removed 0 bases from V and 5 bases from J, with 17 bases in between. CDR3 sequence: CASSQDLGRVANNEQFF. Written as DNA, the CDR3 is TGTGCCAGCAGCCAAGATTTGGGCAGGGTAGCCAACAATGAGCAGTTCTTC.

The V gene is TRBV6-1, the J gene TRBJ2-1; TRBD2 matches at 8 bases. CDR3 length: 13 residues. Germline V gives CDR1 MNHNS, CDR2 SASEGT. V was clipped by 1 base and J by 15 bases; unmatched bases: 8. The DNA of the CDR3 is TGTGCCAGCAGTGAAGAGCCCAGCGGGGGTCCGTTCTTC. This encodes CASSEEPSGGPFF.

The chain carries TRBV5-1 and TRBJ1-1, with a tentative D call TRBD1 (5 bases). Trimming removed 2 bases from V and 4 bases from J, with 9 bases in between. Germline V CDR1 and CDR2: SGHRS, YFSETQ. CDR3 length equals 13 residues. The CDR3 DNA is TGCGCCAGCAGCTTCGGGGGAGTCACTGAAGCTTTCTTT. It yields the protein CASSFGGVTEAFF.

V usage is TRBV3-1 (or the pseudogene TRBV3-2) and J usage is TRBJ2-3; TRBD2 might be the D (5 bases). Germline V gene data show CDR1 as LGHDT and CDR2 as YNNKEL (reference sequence). The CDR3 spans 15 residues. V lost 3 bases, J lost 5 bases, and 15 bases lay in between. CDR3 residues: CASSQSGGAGDTQYF. The CDR3 DNA sequence: TGTGCCAGCAGCCAGTCAGGCGGCGCGGGAGATACGCAGTATTTT.

The chain couples TRBV5-1 to TRBJ2-3, with 7 positions matching TRBD1. The CDR3 contains 14 residues. Trimming at V came to 3 bases and at J to 5 bases, leaving 6 bases not matched to a gene. Germline values: CDR1 SGHRS, CDR2 YFSETQ. CDR3 residues: CASSSRQGGDTQYF. CDR3 DNA sequence: TGCGCCAGCAGCTCCCGACAGGGTGGAGATACGCAGTATTTT.

This chain links TRBV5-1 with TRBJ1-1, with D maybe TRBD1 (5 bases). Deletions cut 2 bases from V and 5 bases from J, with 16 bases between. Looked up from germline, CDR1 is SGHRS and CDR2 is YFSETQ. The CDR3 extends over 15 amino acids. The CDR3 DNA follows: TGCGCCAGCAGCTTAGGACAAACGACGAGTACTGAAGCTTTCTTT. This encodes CASSLGQTTSTEAFF.

This chain links TRBV12-3 or TRBV12-4 with TRBJ2-1; TRBD2 is a possible D gene (6 bases). The CDR3 runs to 11 residues. V dropped 3 bases and J dropped 9 bases, with 6 bases sitting between them. The CDR3 loop reads CASSLGGEQFF. CDR3 DNA sequence: TGTGCCAGCAGTTTGGGGGGTGAGCAGTTCTTC.